The next 16 T cell receptor beta chains were all read from a single sample in a study of CD8 T cells in ankylosing spondylitis. General observations from the study: One TCR beta motif, made up of under ten highly homologous variants, appeared characteristic of ankylosing spondylitis blood.

Antigens for these TCRs are unknown. TCRdb re-called the 5' RACE reads with MiXCR, one entry per CDR3 protein. The table has fewer than 550,000 distinct CDR3 sequences, approximately 5.3% seen once. Sequencing was carried out using blood, either unsorted or a sorted T cell fraction (not recorded which). These receptors came from a male donor with ankylosing spondylitis.

This clonotype was recorded at least ten times. V is TRBV2 and J is TRBJ2-3, with D hard to call. V was cut by 3 bases and J by 5 bases, with 15 bases left in between. Germline V gives CDR1 SNHLY, CDR2 FYNNEI. The CDR3 length is 15 residues. CDR3: CASSDWAVRGDTQYF. The CDR3 bases are TGTGCCAGCAGTGATTGGGCTGTCCGTGGAGATACGCAGTATTTT.

This clonotype was seen repeatedly, ten times or more. CDR3 sequence: CASSLTSGGLNEQFF. In DNA, the CDR3 is TGTGCCAGCAGCCTTACTAGCGGGGGTCTGAATGAGCAGTTCTTC. The rearrangement uses TRBV12-3 or TRBV12-4 and TRBJ2-1; TRBD2 agrees at 11 bases. CDR3 length: 15 residues. Trimming removed 6 bases from V and 7 bases from J; junction bases left unmatched: 8.

The sample holds many counts of this clonotype. The chain's CDR3 is CASAPNRGAWPQHF. The CDR3 DNA reads as TGTGCCAGCGCGCCGAACAGGGGGGCCTGGCCCCAGCATTTT. The chain is built from TRBV6-1 and TRBJ1-5; TRBD1 aligns across 8 bases. Germline V gene data show CDR1 as MNHNS and CDR2 as SASEGT. CDR3 size: 14 residues. V lost 8 bases, J lost 9 bases, and 12 bases stayed unmatched.

This clonotype was observed at least ten times. This sequence joins TRBV6-1 and TRBJ1-2; D gene uncertain. Trimming pared 5 bases from V and 8 bases from J, leaving 9 bases between. CDR1 and CDR2 (germline): MNHNS, SASEGT. The CDR3 is 11 amino acids. This CDR3 is CASSPAPGYTF. Written as DNA, the CDR3 is TGTGCCAGCAGTCCTGCCCCCGGCTACACCTTC.

Many counts were recorded for this clonotype. V and J are TRBV10-3 and TRBJ2-1, with D possibly being TRBD2 (6 bases). Trimming removed 8 bases from V and 6 bases from J, with 17 bases in between. CDR1 and CDR2 from the germline V gene are ENHRY and SYGVKD. CDR3 length equals 14 residues. The CDR3 nucleotides are TGTGCCATCCGGGCCAGGGAGGAAAGCAATGAGCAGTTCTTC. Its protein is CAIRAREESNEQFF.

This clonotype was counted ten times or more. The chain carries TRBV13 and TRBJ1-1, with TRBD1 as a possible D gene (5 bases). Germline-derived CDR1 and CDR2 are PRHDT and FYEKMQ (reference sequence). The CDR3 runs to 14 residues. The V and J ends lost 5 bases and 6 bases respectively, with 16 bases between them. DNA of the CDR3: TGTGCCAGCAGCCAGGGACTATCAGTCTCTGAAGCTTTCTTT. Translated: CASSQGLSVSEAFF.

This clonotype was seen ten or more times. The gene calls are TRBV7-9 and TRBJ2-5, with TRBD2 as a possible D gene (5 bases). Per the germline V gene, CDR1 is SEHNR and CDR2 is FQNEAQ (reference sequence). The CDR3 length is 14 residues. V lost 5 bases and J lost 4, with 14 bases in between. CDR3 nucleotides: TGTGCCAGCAGCCAACTCCGGGAAGGAGAGACCCAGTACTTC. Amino acid sequence: CASSQLREGETQYF.

This clonotype has a count of ten or more. The V call is TRBV11-2, the J call TRBJ1-1, with D possibly TRBD1 on 5 matching bases. CDR3 length equals 15 residues. Germline CDR1 reads SGHAT; CDR2 reads FQNNGV. Trimming removed 2 bases at V and 4 bases at J, with 14 bases between. The CDR3 reads CASSLFPGGGTEAFF. CDR3 bases: TGTGCCAGCAGCTTATTTCCGGGCGGGGGCACTGAAGCTTTCTTT.

This clonotype was picked up many times. The chain links TRBV29-1 to TRBJ2-5; 10 bases line up with TRBD2. Germline V CDR1 and CDR2: SQVTM, ANQGSEA. The CDR3 contains 13 residues. The CDR3 protein is CPGAGGSRETQYF. The DNA for the CDR3 is TGCCCCGGAGCGGGAGGGTCTAGAGAGACCCAGTACTTC.

This clonotype has more than one count but fewer than ten. The chain is built from TRBV20-1 and TRBJ2-5; D is perhaps TRBD2 (5 bases). The CDR3 has 14 amino acids. Germline assignment: CDR1 DFQATT and CDR2 SNEGSKA (reference sequence). V lost 0 bases, J lost 1 base, and 9 bases lay in between. The CDR3 DNA reads as TGCAGTGCTAGAGATCCCAGCGGCCAAGAGACCCAGTACTTC. It specifies CSARDPSGQETQYF.

This clonotype came up many times. The V gene is TRBV2, the J gene TRBJ2-3, with unresolved D. Germline V CDR1 and CDR2: SNHLY, FYNNEI. The CDR3 has 14 amino acids. Trimming took off 6 bases at V and 4 bases at J, with 14 bases between the two ends. The CDR3 loop reads CASRGLSPSDTQYF. The CDR3 DNA follows: TGTGCCAGCAGAGGGTTATCCCCATCAGATACGCAGTATTTT.

This clonotype appeared many times. The CDR3 reads CASSFAKGTDLNYGYTF. As DNA, the CDR3 is TGCGCCAGCAGCTTTGCTAAAGGGACTGACCTTAACTATGGCTACACCTTC. This sequence joins TRBV5-1 and TRBJ1-2; D is perhaps TRBD1 (5 bases). With 2 bases removed from V and 1 base from J, the gap between germline ends came to 18 bases. The CDR3 loop spans 17 amino acids. CDR1 and CDR2 from the germline V gene are SGHRS and YFSETQ.

The table lists this clonotype with many counts. The chain carries TRBV11-2 and TRBJ2-1; D is uncertain. The CDR3 has 13 residues. Looked up from germline, CDR1 is SGHAT and CDR2 is FQNNGV. Trimming removed 2 bases at V and 7 bases at J, with 9 bases between. CDR3 in DNA: TGTGCCAGCAGCTTAATTACGTGGAATGAGCAGTTCTTC. Protein sequence: CASSLITWNEQFF.

This clonotype was found many times. The J gene is TRBJ1-1, the V gene TRBV6-2 or TRBV6-3; no reliable D call. This CDR3 has 12 residues. Germline V lookup: CDR1 MNHEY, CDR2 SVGEGT. The V end lost 6 bases, the J end lost 8 bases, and 13 bases lay between the germline ends. CDR3 DNA: TGTGCCAGCAGCTCCGGGCCAGGCGAAGCTTTCTTT. Amino acids: CASSSGPGEAFF.

The sample holds a few counts of this clonotype. The chain joins TRBV6-2 or TRBV6-3 to TRBJ2-3; the D gene is possibly TRBD1 (6 bases). Looked up from germline, CDR1 is MNHEY and CDR2 is SVGEGT. CDR3 size: 15 residues. V lost 2 bases and J 3 bases, leaving 12 bases between the germline ends. Here the CDR3 DNA reads TGTGCCAGCAGTTACGGGGGCTCGGGGACAGATACGCAGTATTTT. Its translation is CASSYGGSGTDTQYF.

This clonotype occurred many times. The V and J genes are TRBV11-2 and TRBJ2-7; 9 bases fit TRBD2. Per the germline V gene, CDR1 is SGHAT and CDR2 is FQNNGV. The CDR3 extends over 15 amino acids. V gave up 6 bases and J gave up 5 bases; unmatched junction bases: 11. The CDR3 DNA reads as TGTGCCAGCAGTCGCTACCCAGCGGGAGGCCACGAGCAGTACTTC. It is translated as CASSRYPAGGHEQYF.